This entry lists 24 T cell receptor beta chains sequenced from one sample in a study of blood T cell repertoires in COVID-19. Generated by immunoSEQ multiplex PCR, the TCRdb table keeps only in-frame clones and is missing some. The sample holds a few hundred thousand clones, roughly four fifths seen once. What was sequenced was peripheral blood. The origin of the receptors is a woman in her sixties or seventies with COVID-19, enrolled during active disease.

In DNA, the CDR3 is TGTGCCAGCAGACGGGAGGGGGTGATGGAGACCCAGTACTTC. This translates into CASRREGVMETQYF. This chain uses TRBV27 with TRBJ2-5, with TRBD2 identical over 8 bases. The CDR3 is 14 residues long. CDR1 MNHEY and CDR2 SMNVEV come from the germline V gene (reference sequence). The V and J ends lost 6 bases and 5 bases, in that order; junction bases with no gene match: 8.

This clone was detected only a few times. The chain carries TRBV11-2 and TRBJ1-1; D is possibly TRBD1 (5 bases). V dropped 6 bases and J dropped 5 bases, with 16 bases sitting between them. The CDR3 has 14 residues. The germline CDR1 and CDR2 sequences are SGHAT and FQNNGV. This chain's CDR3 is CASRGAMSWTEAFF. CDR3 DNA: TGTGCCAGCAGAGGGGCAATGTCTTGGACTGAAGCTTTCTTT.

This sequence joins TRBV4-3 and TRBJ1-1; D is uncertain. The CDR3 has 13 residues. V shed 4 bases and J shed 5 bases, with 11 bases lying between them. Germline CDR1 reads LGHNA; CDR2 reads YSLEER. The CDR3 DNA reads as TGCGCCAGCAGCCCCCGCGGTGCGACTGAAGCTTTCTTT. This encodes CASSPRGATEAFF.

This chain links TRBV5-1 with TRBJ2-7, with 7 bases matching TRBD1. The CDR3 has 16 amino acids. V shed 4 bases, J shed 3 bases, and the junction held 13 bases outside the gene matches. The germline CDR1 and CDR2 sequences are SGHRS and YFSETQ. As DNA, the CDR3 is TGCGCCAGCAGCCCTCGGCCCGGGGCAGGGGGCTACGAGCAGTACTTC. Its translation: CASSPRPGAGGYEQYF.

The J gene is TRBJ1-5, the V gene TRBV27; 8 nucleotides line up with TRBD1. The CDR3 is made up of 15 amino acids. The V gene end was trimmed by 8 bases and the J gene end by 1 base; junction bases not matched to a gene: 7. Germline CDR1 and CDR2: MNHEY and SMNVEV (reference sequence). CDR3 nucleotides: TGTGCCAGCGGACAGGGCGGCAACAGCAATCAGCCCCAGCATTTT. It specifies CASGQGGNSNQPQHF.

The chain recombines TRBV10-3 with TRBJ1-3; D not resolved. V lost 6 bases to trimming and J lost 0 bases, with 12 bases between them. This CDR3 region has 15 residues. Germline values: CDR1 ENHRY, CDR2 SYGVKD. CDR3 sequence (DNA): TGTGCCATCAGGAAGCAAACCCTCTCTGGAAACACCATATATTTT. Encoded protein: CAIRKQTLSGNTIYF.

This chain links TRBV18 with TRBJ1-2, with 9 bases that match TRBD1. The CDR3 is made up of 14 amino acids. The V gene end was trimmed by 3 bases and the J gene end by 3 bases; junction bases not matched to a gene: 2. Germline CDR1 KGHSH, CDR2 LQKENI. DNA for the CDR3: TGTGCCAGCTCACCGACAGGGGGAGACTATGGCTACACCTTC. It yields the protein CASSPTGGDYGYTF.

In this sample, this clone turned up once. This rearrangement joins TRBV28 to TRBJ1-3; the match to TRBD1 covers 7 bases. The germline V gene encodes CDR1 MDHEN and CDR2 SYDVKM. This CDR3 has 15 amino acids. The ends lost 3 bases at V and 4 bases at J; junction bases unmatched: 6. CDR3 coding DNA: TGTGCCAGCAGTTTCAAGGGGGCACGCGGAAACACCATATATTTT. This gives the protein CASSFKGARGNTIYF.

J is TRBJ1-5 and V is TRBV5-1; TRBD1 matches at 7 bases. The CDR3 spans 15 residues. The V gene's germline CDR1 is SGHRS and CDR2 YFSETQ. J lost 5 bases, V lost 0 bases, and 5 bases had no gene match. The CDR3 DNA follows: TGCGCCAGCAGCTTGGATGGGGGACAGTATCAGCCCCAGCATTTT. Its translation is CASSLDGGQYQPQHF.

CDR3 protein: CASSLASYGGTIYF. In nucleotides, the CDR3 is TGTGCCAGCAGCTTAGCATCCTACGGGGGCACCATATATTTT. The gene calls are TRBV7-2 and TRBJ1-3; tentative D call: TRBD1 (5 bases). Trimming removed 0 bases from V and 9 bases from J, with 12 bases in between. The germline CDR1 and CDR2 sequences are SGHTA and FQGNSA. CDR3 length: 14 residues.

As DNA, the CDR3 is TGCAGTGCTAGTGGGCTAGCGGGAGTGGATAATGAGCAGTTCTTC. This codes for CSASGLAGVDNEQFF. V is TRBV20-1 and J is TRBJ2-1, with 10 positions matching TRBD2. This CDR3 has 15 amino acids. Germline loops: CDR1 DFQATT, CDR2 SNEGSKA (reference sequence). Trimming cost V 3 bases and J 7 bases; bases outside gene matches: 9.

V usage is TRBV24-1 and J usage is TRBJ1-5, with a weak D call TRBD1 (6 bases). Trimming cost V 3 bases and J 4 bases, with 12 bases left between them. Germline loops: CDR1 KGHDR, CDR2 SFDVKD. This CDR3 comprises 15 residues. The CDR3 DNA is TGTGCCACCAGTGATCAGGGGCCGGGGAATCAGCCCCAGCATTTT. Translation gives CATSDQGPGNQPQHF.

This chain joins TRBV30 and TRBJ2-6, with 12 nucleotides matching TRBD2. Germline lookup yields CDR1 GTSNPN and CDR2 SVGIG (reference sequence). Germline trimming cut 5 bases from V and 0 bases from J; bases unmatched to any gene: 5. CDR3 size: 17 residues. The CDR3 is CAWALAGGSSGANVLTF. Written as DNA, the CDR3 is TGTGCCTGGGCCCTAGCGGGAGGGAGCTCTGGGGCCAACGTCCTGACTTTC.

The chain couples TRBV2 to TRBJ2-3, with 10 bases fitting TRBD1. This CDR3 is built from 15 residues. The V gene's germline CDR1 is SNHLY and CDR2 FYNNEI. The V gene end was trimmed by 1 base and the J gene end by 7 bases; junction bases not matched to a gene: 5. CDR3 amino acids: CASSEGQGARNTQYF. DNA of the CDR3: TGTGCCAGCAGTGAAGGACAGGGGGCGCGAAATACGCAGTATTTT. Full variable domain (outside the CDR3, taken from reference TRBV2 and TRBJ2-3): EPEVTQTPSHQVTQMGQEVILRCVPISNHLYFYWYRQILGQKVEFLVSFYNNEISEKSEIFDDQFSVERPDGSNFTLKIRSTKLEDSAMYFCASSEGQGARNTQYFGPGTRLTVL.

This chain joins TRBV2 and TRBJ2-1; 8 bases line up with TRBD2. Germline V gives CDR1 SNHLY, CDR2 FYNNEI. V lost 4 bases to trimming and J lost 0 bases; unmatched junction nucleotides: 5. The CDR3 consists of 16 residues. This CDR3 reads CASSGTSSRSYNEQFF. CDR3 nucleotide sequence: TGTGCCAGCAGTGGGACTAGCTCACGCTCCTACAATGAGCAGTTCTTC.

The chain employs TRBV18 and TRBJ2-5; TRBD2 might be the D (6 bases). The CDR3 contains 15 residues. Trimming removed 0 bases at V and 5 bases at J, with 13 bases between. The germline V gene has CDR1 KGHSH and CDR2 LQKENI. CDR3 in DNA: TGTGCCAGCTCACCACCGTTCAGGGCGGGGGAGACCCAGTACTTC. This translates into CASSPPFRAGETQYF.

The chain joins TRBV29-1 to TRBJ2-3; the D gene is possibly TRBD2 (5 bases). The CDR3 is made up of 13 amino acids. Trimming took off 3 bases at V and 6 bases at J, with 13 bases between the two ends. Germline values: CDR1 SQVTM, CDR2 ANQGSEA. CDR3 amino acids: CSVEDSDLDTQYF. CDR3 in DNA: TGCAGCGTTGAGGATAGCGATTTGGATACGCAGTATTTT.

This CDR3 reads CATSRGQGDNQPQHF. CDR3 nucleotide sequence: TGTGCCACCAGCAGAGGTCAGGGGGACAATCAGCCCCAGCATTTT. The chain uses TRBV15 and TRBJ1-5, with 7 bases lining up with TRBD1. The CDR3 sequence is 15 residues long. Germline CDR1 reads LNHNV; CDR2 reads YYDKDF (reference sequence). V shed 1 base and J 3 bases; nucleotides not matched to a gene: 3.

The chain has TRBV27 and TRBJ1-2, with 8 bases fitting TRBD1. V trimming: 0 bases; J trimming: 3 bases; junction bases outside the gene matches: 6. Germline CDR1 and CDR2: MNHEY and SMNVEV (reference sequence). This CDR3 has 16 amino acids. The CDR3: CASSLSLDRAYYGYTF. DNA of the CDR3: TGTGCCAGCAGTTTATCTCTGGACAGGGCTTACTATGGCTACACCTTC.

This clone occurred a few times. Other DNA sequences within the sample encode an identical CDR3. The CDR3 sequence is CASSSLRGNSNQPQHF. The CDR3 DNA sequence: TGTGCCAGCAGTTCTTTGAGGGGGAATAGCAATCAGCCCCAGCATTTT. The J gene is TRBJ1-5, the V gene TRBV28; D possibly corresponds to TRBD1 (6 bases). V gave up 4 bases and J gave up 0 bases, with 13 bases separating them. The length of the CDR3 is 16 residues. CDR1 and CDR2 (germline): MDHEN, SYDVKM.

The V gene is TRBV3-1 (or the pseudogene TRBV3-2), the J gene TRBJ2-2, with TRBD2 matching 8 bases. V lost 6 bases and J lost 3; bases outside the gene matches: 9. CDR1 is LGHDT, CDR2 YNNKEL, per germline (reference sequence). The CDR3 runs 16 residues. The CDR3 loop is CASRLSGTRDTGELFF. The CDR3 DNA follows: TGTGCCAGCAGACTATCCGGGACTAGGGACACCGGGGAGCTGTTTTTT.

The chain has TRBV7-2 and TRBJ2-5; a weak D match, TRBD2 (5 bases). The V gene lost 0 bases and the J gene lost 5 bases, with 7 bases spanning the gap. The CDR3 consists of 13 residues. CDR1 and CDR2 (germline): SGHTA, FQGNSA. CDR3 nucleotide sequence: TGTGCCAGCAGCTTAGCAGGGAGCGAGACCCAGTACTTC. It is translated as CASSLAGSETQYF.

The CDR3 nucleotides read TGTGCCAGCACCTTCGGACTCGAGCAGTACTTC. Translated, it gives CASTFGLEQYF. The genes are TRBV28 and TRBJ2-7; TRBD2 might be the D (5 bases). V was trimmed by 7 bases and J by 6 bases, leaving 10 bases between them. The CDR3 loop spans 11 amino acids. Germline CDR1 MDHEN, CDR2 SYDVKM.

The genes are TRBV5-8 and TRBJ2-1; no clear D gene. Trimming stripped 8 bases from V and 6 bases from J, with 18 bases between. Germline V gene sequence: CDR1 SGHTS, CDR2 YDEGEE. The CDR3 runs 14 residues. CDR3 sequence (DNA): TGTGCCAGTTTGAGGATATTACCCTCCAATGAGCAGTTCTTC. It codes for CASLRILPSNEQFF.